These 25 T cell receptor beta chains share one sample of origin, sequenced in a study of control samples from healthy donors and cancer patients. Sequencing was performed with immunoSEQ multiplex PCR; in TCRdb, only in-frame clones are kept and a portion is missing. Of over 75,000 clones in the sample, almost 85% were seen once. Sequencing input: blood. Receptors were obtained from a man in his sixties in good health.

This clone was recorded only once. This chain connects TRBV7-2 to TRBJ2-3, with D perhaps matching TRBD1 or TRBD2 (5 bases each). Germline V gene sequence: CDR1 SGHTA, CDR2 FQGNSA. Trimming shortened V by 5 bases and J by 11 bases, and 14 bases separated the two germline ends. CDR3 size: 12 residues. The CDR3 nucleotides read TGTGCCAGCAGCCGGGACGACATAAGGCAGTATTTT. Translation gives CASSRDDIRQYF.

This clone was observed a single time. This sequence joins TRBV7-9 and TRBJ1-6; a weak D match, TRBD1 (6 bases). The CDR3 length is 14 residues. Looked up from germline, CDR1 is SEHNR and CDR2 is FQNEAQ (reference sequence). Trimming took off 5 bases at V and 7 bases at J, with 12 bases between the two ends. For the CDR3, the DNA is TGTGCCAGCAGCGGCAGGGGAGGCAATTCACCCCTCCACTTT. It codes for CASSGRGGNSPLHF.

The genes are TRBV19 and TRBJ2-5; TRBD2 aligns across 12 bases. V lost 6 bases to trimming and J lost 5 bases; unmatched junction nucleotides: 7. CDR1 LNHDA and CDR2 SQIVND come from the germline V gene (reference sequence). The CDR3 sequence is 15 residues long. The CDR3 nucleotides are TGTGCCAGTAGCTCAGGACTAGCGGGGAGCGAGACCCAGTACTTC. Its translation is CASSSGLAGSETQYF.

The chain combines TRBV4-2 with TRBJ2-2; D is unclear. Trimming removed 0 bases at V and 2 bases at J, with 13 bases between. Looked up from germline, CDR1 is LGHNA and CDR2 is YNFKEQ. The CDR3 length is 17 residues. The CDR3 nucleotides are TGTGCCAGCAGCCAAGATTTCGACGGGTCCAACACCGGGGAGCTGTTTTTT. It specifies CASSQDFDGSNTGELFF.

CDR3 in amino acids: CASSQDVGRPLGYTF. The CDR3, as DNA: TGCGCCAGCAGCCAAGATGTGGGACGGCCTCTGGGCTACACCTTC. J is TRBJ1-2 and V is TRBV4-1; D perhaps matches TRBD1 (5 bases). The V and J ends lost 0 bases and 8 bases respectively, with 16 bases between them. This CDR3 spans 15 amino acids. CDR1 is MGHRA and CDR2 is YSYEKL in the germline V gene.

V usage is TRBV11-2 and J usage is TRBJ2-3, with TRBD1 matching over 11 bases. This CDR3 contains 15 residues. V trimming: 3 bases; J trimming: 3 bases; junction bases outside the gene matches: 2. CDR1 is SGHAT and CDR2 is FQNNGV in the germline V gene. In DNA, the CDR3 is TGTGCCAGCAGCTTCAGGGACAGGGGGACAGATACGCAGTATTTT. Amino acids: CASSFRDRGTDTQYF.

This clone was picked up a small number of times. The genes are TRBV27 and TRBJ2-7, with a possible D match to TRBD2 (5 bases). The CDR3 is 13 amino acids. Germline V CDR1 and CDR2: MNHEY, SMNVEV (reference sequence). The germline V and J ends were trimmed by 10 bases and 3 bases, with 16 bases remaining between them. CDR3 nucleotides: TGTGCCACCTCCGCGGGTCCTTACTACGAGCAGTACTTC. This encodes CATSAGPYYEQYF.

The V call is TRBV7-9, the J call TRBJ2-3; 9 bases fit TRBD2. Germline CDR1 is SEHNR and CDR2 is FQNEAQ (reference sequence). This CDR3 is built from 18 residues. Unmatched junction bases numbered 12, after V lost 5 bases and J lost 0 bases. CDR3: CASSPGRGGGDSTDTQYF. The CDR3, as DNA: TGTGCCAGCAGCCCCGGGCGGGGCGGGGGGGATAGCACAGATACGCAGTATTTT.

V gene TRBV5-5 combines with J gene TRBJ1-4; 8 bases align to TRBD1. Trimming removed 2 bases from V and 5 bases from J; junction bases left unmatched: 5. Germline CDR1 is SGHKS and CDR2 is YYEKEE (reference sequence). CDR3 length: 15 residues. CDR3 DNA: TGTGCCAGCAGCTTCGGTGGGACAGGAAATGAAAAACTGTTTTTT. This gives the protein CASSFGGTGNEKLFF.

The chain recombines TRBV19 with TRBJ2-5; TRBD2 matches at 9 bases. This CDR3 contains 16 residues. With 5 bases clipped from V and 5 bases from J, the junction kept 12 bases outside the gene matches. The germline V gene has CDR1 LNHDA and CDR2 SQIVND (reference sequence). The CDR3 region is CASSLYPGTSSETQYF. The CDR3 DNA follows: TGTGCCAGTAGTCTTTACCCAGGGACTAGCAGCGAGACCCAGTACTTC.

The CDR3 loop is CASSLAGPGGSETQYF. In DNA, the CDR3 is TGTGCCAGCAGCTTAGCAGGCCCAGGGGGCAGTGAGACCCAGTACTTC. The V gene is TRBV11-2, the J gene TRBJ2-5, with TRBD1 matching 8 bases. Germline loops: CDR1 SGHAT, CDR2 FQNNGV. CDR3 length: 16 residues. V lost 1 base, J lost 5 bases, and 9 bases stayed unmatched.

The rearrangement links TRBV18 to TRBJ2-5; D is ambiguous. This CDR3 has 14 residues. The germline V gene has CDR1 KGHSH and CDR2 LQKENI. V dropped 5 bases and J dropped 3 bases, with 13 bases sitting between them. The CDR3 sequence: CASSSDFREETQYF. The CDR3 nucleotides are TGTGCCAGCTCATCCGACTTTAGGGAAGAGACCCAGTACTTC.

The V call is TRBV15, the J call TRBJ2-1; weak D call: TRBD2 (6 bases). Germline V lookup: CDR1 LNHNV, CDR2 YYDKDF (reference sequence). There are 13 residues in the CDR3. V was trimmed by 3 bases and J by 8 bases, leaving 11 bases between them. CDR3 in DNA: TGTGCCACCAGCAGGGACTACTTCCATGAGCAGTTCTTC. It specifies CATSRDYFHEQFF.

The chain links TRBV5-1 to TRBJ2-6; TRBD1 is a possible D gene (6 bases). V shed 4 bases and J shed 2 bases, with 10 bases lying between them. The CDR3 has 15 residues. The germline CDR1 and CDR2 sequences are SGHRS and YFSETQ. Here the CDR3 DNA reads TGCGCCAGCAGCAACAGGGTAACTGGGGCCAACGTCCTGACTTTC. It translates to CASSNRVTGANVLTF.

The J gene is TRBJ1-4, the V gene TRBV7-9; maybe TRBD1 (6 bases). V lost 4 bases and J 11 bases, leaving 26 bases between the germline ends. The CDR3 length is 17 residues. CDR1 is SEHNR and CDR2 is FQNEAQ in the germline V gene (reference sequence). CDR3 protein: CASSSIDTDRTTGKLFF. The CDR3 DNA is TGTGCCAGCAGCTCAATAGACACCGACAGGACGACTGGTAAACTGTTTTTT. Drawing the rest from reference TRBV7-9 and TRBJ1-4, the complete variable domain is DTGVSQNPRHKITKRGQNVTFRCDPISEHNRLYWYRQTLGQGPEFLTYFQNEAQLEKSRLLSDRFSAERPKGSFSTLEIQRTEQGDSAMYLCASSSIDTDRTTGKLFFGSGTQLSVL.

This clone was recorded once. The gene calls are TRBV6-1 and TRBJ2-1; the D gene is possibly TRBD2 (6 bases). The V end lost 0 bases, the J end lost 8 bases, and 14 bases lay between the germline ends. Germline values: CDR1 MNHNS, CDR2 SASEGT. The CDR3 totals 15 residues. CDR3 bases: TGTGCCAGCAGTGAAGCTTACCTAGCGATGGATGAGCAGTTCTTC. It specifies CASSEAYLAMDEQFF.

The J gene is TRBJ2-1, the V gene TRBV12-3 or TRBV12-4; D possibly matches TRBD1 or TRBD2 (5 bases each). V gave up 2 bases and J gave up 8 bases, with 10 bases separating them. The CDR3 totals 13 residues. As DNA, the CDR3 is TGTGCCAGCAGTTTAAGGGGACGCGATGAGCAGTTCTTC. As protein: CASSLRGRDEQFF.

The chain links TRBV9 to TRBJ2-5; 14 bases are a match to TRBD2. The germline V gene encodes CDR1 SGDLS and CDR2 YYNGEE. V lost 0 bases and J lost 4; bases outside the gene matches: 8. This CDR3 is 18 amino acids long. CDR3 nucleotide sequence: TGTGCCAGCAGCGTAGTGCCCCAGGGGACTAGCGGGAGAGAGACCCAGTACTTC. Translation: CASSVVPQGTSGRETQYF.

V and J are TRBV7-9 and TRBJ2-1; no definite D call. Germline loops: CDR1 SEHNR, CDR2 FQNEAQ (reference sequence). The CDR3 consists of 17 residues. V gave up 6 bases and J gave up 5 bases, with 23 bases separating them. The chain's CDR3 is CASSLTTYRFEHNEQFF. In DNA, the CDR3 is TGTGCCAGCAGTCTAACGACCTATCGGTTCGAGCACAATGAGCAGTTCTTC.

The chain uses TRBV28 and TRBJ1-5, with 8 bases lining up with TRBD1. This CDR3 region has 20 residues. Germline-derived CDR1 and CDR2 are MDHEN and SYDVKM. V was clipped by 5 bases and J by 2 bases; unmatched bases: 20. The CDR3 nucleotides are TGTGCCAGCAGTCCCCGCCCTGGACAGGGACGGGTATCGGGCAATCAGCCCCAGCATTTT. Translated, it gives CASSPRPGQGRVSGNQPQHF.

The CDR3 loop is CASSPPGSMETQYF. Written as DNA, the CDR3 is TGTGCCAGCAGTCCGCCTGGCAGTATGGAGACCCAGTACTTC. This sequence joins TRBV27 and TRBJ2-5; no clear D. This CDR3 region has 14 residues. CDR1 is MNHEY, CDR2 SMNVEV, per germline (reference sequence). Trimming took 5 bases from V and 5 from J, leaving 15 bases between them.

J is TRBJ1-2 and V is TRBV4-1; the D is unclear. The V gene lost 2 bases and the J gene lost 4 bases, with 14 bases spanning the gap. The CDR3 consists of 15 residues. CDR1 and CDR2 (germline): MGHRA, YSYEKL. The CDR3 protein is CASSQLELGVYGYTF. The DNA for the CDR3 is TGCGCCAGCAGCCAACTCGAACTCGGGGTCTATGGCTACACCTTC.

The V and J genes are TRBV5-1 and TRBJ2-5; D possibly corresponds to TRBD2 (5 bases). CDR1 SGHRS and CDR2 YFSETQ come from the germline V gene. Between the trimmed V and J ends, which lost 7 bases and 5 bases, there was a span of 12 bases. The CDR3 length is 12 residues. The CDR3 sequence is CASRGLKETQYF. In DNA, the CDR3 is TGCGCCAGCCGGGGTTTGAAGGAGACCCAGTACTTC.

V is TRBV29-1 and J is TRBJ2-6; 9 bases map to TRBD1. With 1 base clipped from V and 1 base from J, the junction kept 8 bases outside the gene matches. Germline V gene sequence: CDR1 SQVTM, CDR2 ANQGSEA. The CDR3 has 18 residues. CDR3 loop: CSVEAPGQGFSGANVLTF. CDR3 sequence (DNA): TGCAGCGTTGAAGCTCCGGGACAGGGTTTTTCTGGGGCCAACGTCCTGACTTTC.

The chain's CDR3 is CASRDRGLMNTEAFF. The DNA of the CDR3 is TGTGCCAGCCGGGACAGGGGGCTTATGAACACTGAAGCTTTCTTT. The chain joins TRBV19 to TRBJ1-1; 12 nucleotides agree with TRBD1. Germline loops: CDR1 LNHDA, CDR2 SQIVND (reference sequence). CDR3 length equals 15 residues. V gave up 9 bases and J gave up 0 bases; unmatched junction bases: 5.